This is a list of T cell receptor beta chains from one sample in a study of regulatory T cells in long-lasting Graves disease. TCRdb fed the multiplex PCR reads into MiXCR, producing one record per CDR3 protein. The sample shows under 800,000 distinct CDR3 sequences, about 15% of them seen only once. The sample was also reused in another study, on T cells in Graves' hyperthyroidism and ophthalmopathy.

This sample comprised peripheral blood mononuclear cells (PBMCs), obtained at new diagnosis, from a patient treated with antithyroid drugs. These receptors were taken from a woman in her twenties or thirties with Graves disease. Each CDR3 is given with its conserved first and last residue. Fields, in order: D gene, V gene, J gene, clone size, CDR3 DNA, CDR3 protein. D genes are given only for firm matches. A row's size may be missing; if present it is once, few, many or a size class.

d_gene: -; v_gene: TRBV12-3/TRBV12-4; j_gene: TRBJ1-2; abundance: many; CDR3nt: TGTGCCAGCAGACCAAACAACCGGGCCTATGGCTACACCTTC; CDR3aa: CASRPNNRAYGYTF
d_gene: TRBD2; v_gene: TRBV7-9; j_gene: TRBJ2-7; abundance: many; CDR3nt: TGTGCCAGCAGCATGGGACTAGCGGGGGCCTACGAGCAGTACTTC; CDR3aa: CASSMGLAGAYEQYF
d_gene: -; v_gene: TRBV28; j_gene: TRBJ1-1; abundance: many; CDR3nt: TGTGCCAGCAGACCCGGGACATTGAACACTGAAGCTTTCTTT; CDR3aa: CASRPGTLNTEAFF
d_gene: -; v_gene: TRBV12-3/TRBV12-4; j_gene: TRBJ2-5; abundance: -; CDR3nt: TGTGCCAGCAGTTTTCAGGGCCTCCTCCAAGAGACCCAGTACTTC; CDR3aa: CASSFQGLLQETQYF
d_gene: TRBD2; v_gene: TRBV19; j_gene: TRBJ2-3; abundance: -; CDR3nt: TGTGCCAGTAGTTCCTTACTAGCGGGAAGCACAGATACGCAGTATTTT; CDR3aa: CASSSLLAGSTDTQYF
d_gene: -; v_gene: TRBV20-1; j_gene: TRBJ1-6; abundance: many; CDR3nt: TGCAGTGCTAGAGCAGGGGTGTCCTATAATTCACCCCTCCACTTT; CDR3aa: CSARAGVSYNSPLHF
d_gene: -; v_gene: TRBV3-1; j_gene: TRBJ1-3; abundance: few; CDR3nt: TGTGCCAGCAGCCCCGCAGGGAAGATCGGAAACACCATATATTTT; CDR3aa: CASSPAGKIGNTIYF
d_gene: -; v_gene: TRBV5-1; j_gene: TRBJ1-1; abundance: few; CDR3nt: TGCGCCAGCAGCTTGGCCGGGGGGCCCAACACTGAAGCTTTCTTT; CDR3aa: CASSLAGGPNTEAFF
d_gene: -; v_gene: TRBV24-1; j_gene: TRBJ2-5; abundance: many; CDR3nt: TGTGCCACCGGTAGGACTGGACAAGAGACCCAGTACTTC; CDR3aa: CATGRTGQETQYF
d_gene: TRBD1; v_gene: TRBV28; j_gene: TRBJ2-7; abundance: many; CDR3nt: TGTGCCACAAAACAGGGGCGCTCCTACGAGCAGTACTTC; CDR3aa: CATKQGRSYEQYF
d_gene: -; v_gene: TRBV28; j_gene: TRBJ1-5; abundance: many; CDR3nt: TGTGCCAGCAGAGCCCCTACTTTACCCCAGCATTTT; CDR3aa: CASRAPTLPQHF
d_gene: -; v_gene: TRBV6-1; j_gene: TRBJ1-5; abundance: few; CDR3nt: TGTGCCAGCCCCATGGACGGGAGCAATCAGCCCCAGCATTTT; CDR3aa: CASPMDGSNQPQHF
d_gene: -; v_gene: TRBV27; j_gene: TRBJ2-4; abundance: few; CDR3nt: TGTGCCAGCAGTTTGGCGGAGTTACTAGCCAAAAACATTCAGTACTTC; CDR3aa: CASSLAELLAKNIQYF
d_gene: -; v_gene: TRBV20-1; j_gene: TRBJ1-5; abundance: many; CDR3nt: TGCAGTGCTAGAAAACAGGGAATCTTCAATCAGCCCCAGCATTTT; CDR3aa: CSARKQGIFNQPQHF